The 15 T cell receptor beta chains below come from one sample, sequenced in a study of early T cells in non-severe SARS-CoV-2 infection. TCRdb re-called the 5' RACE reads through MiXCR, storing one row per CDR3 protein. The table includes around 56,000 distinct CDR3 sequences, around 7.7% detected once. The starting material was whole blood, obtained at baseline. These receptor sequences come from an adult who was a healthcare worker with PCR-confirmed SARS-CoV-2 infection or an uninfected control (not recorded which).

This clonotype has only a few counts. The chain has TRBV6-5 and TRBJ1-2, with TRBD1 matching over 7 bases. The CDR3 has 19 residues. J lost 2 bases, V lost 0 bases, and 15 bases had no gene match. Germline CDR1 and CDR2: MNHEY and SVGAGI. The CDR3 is CASSYSRARDRARNYGYTF. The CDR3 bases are TGTGCCAGCAGTTACTCGAGGGCGCGCGACAGGGCTCGGAACTATGGCTACACCTTC.

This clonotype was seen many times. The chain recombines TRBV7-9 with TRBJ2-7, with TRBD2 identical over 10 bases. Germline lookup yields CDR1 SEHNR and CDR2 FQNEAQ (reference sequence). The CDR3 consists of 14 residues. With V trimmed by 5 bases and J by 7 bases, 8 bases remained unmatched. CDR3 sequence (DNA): TGTGCCAGCAGCCCAGAGGGTAGCGGGAGGGAGCAGTACTTC. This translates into CASSPEGSGREQYF.

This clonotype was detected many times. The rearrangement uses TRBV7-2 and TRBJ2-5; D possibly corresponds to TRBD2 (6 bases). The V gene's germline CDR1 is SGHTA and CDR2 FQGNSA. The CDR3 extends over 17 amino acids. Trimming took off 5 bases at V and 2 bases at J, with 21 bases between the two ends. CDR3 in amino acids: CASSKPALRERQETQYF. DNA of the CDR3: TGTGCCAGCAGCAAACCCGCCCTACGGGAGCGGCAAGAGACCCAGTACTTC.

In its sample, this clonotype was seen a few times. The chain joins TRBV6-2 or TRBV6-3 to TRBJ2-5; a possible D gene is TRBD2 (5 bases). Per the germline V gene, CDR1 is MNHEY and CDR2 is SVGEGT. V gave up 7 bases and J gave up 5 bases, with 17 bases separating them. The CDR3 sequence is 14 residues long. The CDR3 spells CASKESRGSETQYF. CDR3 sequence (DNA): TGTGCCAGCAAGGAAAGCCGGGGATCCGAGACCCAGTACTTC.

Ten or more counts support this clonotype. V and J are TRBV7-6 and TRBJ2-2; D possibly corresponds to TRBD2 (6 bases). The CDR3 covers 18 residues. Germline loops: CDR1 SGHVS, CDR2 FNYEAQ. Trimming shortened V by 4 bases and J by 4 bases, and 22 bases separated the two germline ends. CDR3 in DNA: TGTGCCAGCAGCTCCGTAGCCCTATTCCGGGAGAGCACCGGGGAGCTGTTTTTT. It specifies CASSSVALFRESTGELFF.

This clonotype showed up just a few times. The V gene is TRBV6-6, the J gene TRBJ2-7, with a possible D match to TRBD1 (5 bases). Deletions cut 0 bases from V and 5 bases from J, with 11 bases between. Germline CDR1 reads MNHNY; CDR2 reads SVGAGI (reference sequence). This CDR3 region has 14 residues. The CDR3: CASSYSGIGDEQYF. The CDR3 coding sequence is TGTGCCAGCAGTTACTCAGGGATAGGGGACGAGCAGTACTTC.

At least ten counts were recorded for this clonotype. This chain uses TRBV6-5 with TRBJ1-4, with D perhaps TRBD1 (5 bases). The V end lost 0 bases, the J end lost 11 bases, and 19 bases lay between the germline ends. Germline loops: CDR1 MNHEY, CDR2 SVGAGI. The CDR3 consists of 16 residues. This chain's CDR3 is CASSYSRGVVMRKLFF. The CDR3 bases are TGTGCCAGCAGTTACTCCCGGGGGGTCGTTATGCGGAAACTGTTTTTT.

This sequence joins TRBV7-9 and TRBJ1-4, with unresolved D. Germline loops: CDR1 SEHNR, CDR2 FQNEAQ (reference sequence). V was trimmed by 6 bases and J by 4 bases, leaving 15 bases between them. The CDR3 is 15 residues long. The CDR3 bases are TGTGCCAGCAGAAGTGACCCCGTCGGTAATGAAAAACTGTTTTTT. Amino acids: CASRSDPVGNEKLFF.

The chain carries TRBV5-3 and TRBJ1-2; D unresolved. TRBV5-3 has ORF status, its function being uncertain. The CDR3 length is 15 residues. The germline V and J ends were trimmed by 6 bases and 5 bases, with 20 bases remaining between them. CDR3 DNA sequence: TGTGCCAGAACCTCTAATCATTCCAGGACGTATGGCTACACCTTC. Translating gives CARTSNHSRTYGYTF.

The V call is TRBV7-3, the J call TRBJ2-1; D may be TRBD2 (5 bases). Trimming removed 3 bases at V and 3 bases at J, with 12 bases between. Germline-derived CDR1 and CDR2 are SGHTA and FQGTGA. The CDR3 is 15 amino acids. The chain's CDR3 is CASSFTRGIYNEQFF. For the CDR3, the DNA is TGTGCCAGCAGCTTTACGCGAGGGATCTACAATGAGCAGTTCTTC.

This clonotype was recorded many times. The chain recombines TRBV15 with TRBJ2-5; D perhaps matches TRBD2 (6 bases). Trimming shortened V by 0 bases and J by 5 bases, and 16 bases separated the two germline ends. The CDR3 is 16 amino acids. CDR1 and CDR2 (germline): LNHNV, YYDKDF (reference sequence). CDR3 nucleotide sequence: TGTGCCACCAGCAGAGATGTGGGAGGAGGATTCGAGACCCAGTACTTC. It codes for CATSRDVGGGFETQYF.

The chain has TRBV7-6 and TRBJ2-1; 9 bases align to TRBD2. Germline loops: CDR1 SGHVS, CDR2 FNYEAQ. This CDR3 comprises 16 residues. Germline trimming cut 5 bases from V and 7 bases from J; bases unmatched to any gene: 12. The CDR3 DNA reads TGTGCCAGCAGCCCCCCCGGACTAGCGAGTATGAATGAGCAGTTCTTC. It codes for CASSPPGLASMNEQFF.

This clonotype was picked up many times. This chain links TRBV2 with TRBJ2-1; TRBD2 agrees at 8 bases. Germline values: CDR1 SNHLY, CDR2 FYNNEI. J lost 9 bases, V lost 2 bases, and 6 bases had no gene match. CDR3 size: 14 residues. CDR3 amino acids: CASSEPLAGPEQFF. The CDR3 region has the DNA TGTGCCAGCAGTGAACCGTTAGCGGGACCTGAGCAGTTCTTC.

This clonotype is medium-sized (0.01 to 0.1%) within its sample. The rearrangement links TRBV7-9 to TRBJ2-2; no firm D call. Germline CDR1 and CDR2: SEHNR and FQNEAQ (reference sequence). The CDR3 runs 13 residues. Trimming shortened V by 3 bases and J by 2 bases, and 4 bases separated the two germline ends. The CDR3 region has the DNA TGTGCCAGCAGCTTCGATAACACCGGGGAGCTGTTTTTT. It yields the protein CASSFDNTGELFF.

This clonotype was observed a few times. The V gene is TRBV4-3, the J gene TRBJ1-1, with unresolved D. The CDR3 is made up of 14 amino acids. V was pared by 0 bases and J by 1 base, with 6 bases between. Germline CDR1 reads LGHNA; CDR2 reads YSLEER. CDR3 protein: CASSQDQTNTEAFF. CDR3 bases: TGCGCCAGCAGCCAAGACCAGACGAACACTGAAGCTTTCTTT.